The T cell receptor beta chain described here comes from a study of CD8 T cells in Susac syndrome. The CDR3 covers 15 residues. With V trimmed by 5 bases and J by 4 bases, 9 bases remained unmatched. Looked up from germline, CDR1 is MGHDK and CDR2 is SYGVNS. An amount of RNA that ranged from roughly 0.45 to 1 ug was reverse transcribed with random hexamers. Amplification of TCR beta CDR3 was carried out by immunoSEQ multiplex PCR, which covered 54 Vbeta and 13 Jbeta segments. Each CDR3 protein is one row after TCRdb ran MiXCR on the immunoSEQ multiplex PCR reads. The repertoire holds roughly 150,000 distinct CDR3 sequences, with about 91% as singletons. The authors negatively isolated CD8+ and CD4+ T cells and FACS-enriched TEMRA cells.

The gene calls are TRBV25-1 and TRBJ1-2, with 8 bases lining up with TRBD1. The TCR was taken from a human donor in good health. The material sequenced was CD4+ T cells from PBMCs. CDR3 sequence: CASSPLQGASYGYTF. The CDR3 DNA is TGTGCCAGCAGTCCTCTGCAGGGGGCTAGCTATGGCTACACCTTC.